This T cell receptor beta chain is from a study of CD8 T cells in ankylosing spondylitis. Study-wide findings and caveats: A TCR beta motif made of 7 to 9 highly homologous variants seemed typical of ankylosing spondylitis blood.

Points on this clonotype: The antigen remains unidentified.

CDR1 SQVTM and CDR2 ANQGSEA come from the germline V gene. This CDR3 region has 13 residues. The J segment lost 5 bases and the V segment lost 6 bases, leaving 10 bases of the junction unmatched. TCRdb processed the 5' RACE reads anew with MiXCR; each CDR3 protein has one entry. The sample records approximately 240,000 distinct CDR3 sequences, 24% being singletons. Sample: blood, either unsorted or a sorted T cell fraction (not recorded which). This clonotype was sampled from a male donor with ankylosing spondylitis or in good health (not recorded which). The chain carries TRBV29-1 and TRBJ2-7; 7 bases fit TRBD2. In DNA, the CDR3 is TGCAGCGTGGGGGGGACCATACAACACGAGCAGTACTTC. It encodes CSVGGTIQHEQYF.